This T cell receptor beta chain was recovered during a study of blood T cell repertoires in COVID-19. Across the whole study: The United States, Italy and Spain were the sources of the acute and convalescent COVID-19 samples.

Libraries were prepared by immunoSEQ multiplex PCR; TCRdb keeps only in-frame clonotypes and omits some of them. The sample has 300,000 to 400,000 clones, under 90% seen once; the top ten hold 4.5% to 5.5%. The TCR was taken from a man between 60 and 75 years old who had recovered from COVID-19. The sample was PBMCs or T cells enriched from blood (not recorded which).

The CDR3 loop reads CASSAGAPPGDSPLHF. The CDR3 region has the DNA TGTGCCAGCAGCGCAGGAGCCCCCCCAGGGGATTCACCCCTCCACTTT. This chain uses TRBV9 with TRBJ1-6; a weak D match, TRBD1 (6 bases). This CDR3 is 16 amino acids long. Germline V gene data show CDR1 as SGDLS and CDR2 as YYNGEE. Trimming shortened V by 3 bases and J by 8 bases, and 18 bases separated the two germline ends.